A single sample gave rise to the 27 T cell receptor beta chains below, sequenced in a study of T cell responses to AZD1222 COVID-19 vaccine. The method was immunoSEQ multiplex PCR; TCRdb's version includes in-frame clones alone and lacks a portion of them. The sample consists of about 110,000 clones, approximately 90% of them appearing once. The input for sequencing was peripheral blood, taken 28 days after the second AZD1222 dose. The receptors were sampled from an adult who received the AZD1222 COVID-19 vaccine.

CDR3 sequence (DNA): TGTGCCAGCAGTAGGGGGGGGAGGAACACTGAAGCTTTCTTT. As protein: CASSRGGRNTEAFF. The V and J genes are TRBV28 and TRBJ1-1; D is possibly TRBD1 (6 bases). The length of the CDR3 is 14 residues. V lost 5 bases, J lost 1 base, and 11 bases lay in between. Germline V gene lookup returns CDR1 MDHEN and CDR2 SYDVKM.

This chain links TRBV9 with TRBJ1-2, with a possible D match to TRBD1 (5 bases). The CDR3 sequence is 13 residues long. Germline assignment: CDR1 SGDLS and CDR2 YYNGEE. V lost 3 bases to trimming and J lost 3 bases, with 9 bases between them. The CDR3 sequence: CASSAGGDYGYTF. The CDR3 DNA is TGTGCCAGCAGCGCGGGGGGTGACTATGGCTACACCTTC.

Here the CDR3 DNA reads TGTGCCAGCAGCGTACAGGGGACCACAGATACGCAGTATTTT. Protein sequence: CASSVQGTTDTQYF. The chain joins TRBV9 to TRBJ2-3, with a possible D match to TRBD1 (6 bases). The germline V gene encodes CDR1 SGDLS and CDR2 YYNGEE. The CDR3 consists of 14 residues. Between the trimmed V and J ends, which lost 1 base and 2 bases, there was a span of 8 bases.

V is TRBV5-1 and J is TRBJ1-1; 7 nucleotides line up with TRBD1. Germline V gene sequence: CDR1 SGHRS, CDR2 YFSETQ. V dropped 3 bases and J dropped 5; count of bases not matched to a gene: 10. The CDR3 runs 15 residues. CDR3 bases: TGCGCCAGCAGCTCCCGGGACAGTCGAACGACTGAAGCTTTCTTT. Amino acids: CASSSRDSRTTEAFF.

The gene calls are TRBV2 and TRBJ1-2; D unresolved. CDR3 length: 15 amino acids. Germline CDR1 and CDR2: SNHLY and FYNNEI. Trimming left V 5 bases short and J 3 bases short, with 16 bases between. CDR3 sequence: CASSRGILGYYGYTF. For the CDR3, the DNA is TGTGCCAGCAGTCGCGGGATCCTAGGATACTATGGCTACACCTTC.

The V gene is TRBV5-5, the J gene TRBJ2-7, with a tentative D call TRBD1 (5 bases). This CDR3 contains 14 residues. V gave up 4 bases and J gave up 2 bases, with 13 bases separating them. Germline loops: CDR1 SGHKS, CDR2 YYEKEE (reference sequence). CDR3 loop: CASSRFRVTYEQYF. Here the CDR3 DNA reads TGTGCCAGCAGCCGTTTCAGGGTGACCTACGAGCAGTACTTC.

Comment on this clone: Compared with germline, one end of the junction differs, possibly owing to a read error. Here the CDR3 DNA reads TGCGCCAGCAGCGTAGCAGGGAGGGGCTACACCTTC. The encoded protein is CASSVAGRGYTF. The chain carries TRBV9 and TRBJ1-2; possibly TRBD1 for D (5 bases). The CDR3 length is 12 residues. CDR1 and CDR2 (germline): SGDLS, YYNGEE.

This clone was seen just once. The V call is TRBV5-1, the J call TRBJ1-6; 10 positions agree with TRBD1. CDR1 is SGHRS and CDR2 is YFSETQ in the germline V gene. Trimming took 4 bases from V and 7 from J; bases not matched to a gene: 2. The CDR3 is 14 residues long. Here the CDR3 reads CASSGGQGNSPLHF. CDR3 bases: TGCGCCAGCAGCGGGGGACAGGGGAATTCACCCCTCCACTTT.

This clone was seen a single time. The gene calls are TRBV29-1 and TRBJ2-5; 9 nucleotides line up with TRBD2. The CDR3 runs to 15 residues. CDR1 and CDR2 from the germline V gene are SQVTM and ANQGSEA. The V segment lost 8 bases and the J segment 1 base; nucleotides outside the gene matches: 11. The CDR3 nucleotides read TGCAGCCACACCGGTCGCGGGGGGGGCCAAGAGACCCAGTACTTC. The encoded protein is CSHTGRGGGQETQYF.

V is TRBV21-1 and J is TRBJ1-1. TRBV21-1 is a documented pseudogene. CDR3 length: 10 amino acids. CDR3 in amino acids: CASSTPEAFF. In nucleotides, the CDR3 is TGTGCCAGCAGTACTCCCGAAGCTTTCTTT.

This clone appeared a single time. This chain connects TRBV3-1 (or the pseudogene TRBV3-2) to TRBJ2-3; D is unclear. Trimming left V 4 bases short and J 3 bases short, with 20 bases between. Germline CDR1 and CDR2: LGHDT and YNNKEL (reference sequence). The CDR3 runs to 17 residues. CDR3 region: CASSLQTGTGRTDTQYF. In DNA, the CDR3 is TGTGCCAGCAGCCTACAGACCGGCACCGGCAGAACAGATACGCAGTATTTT.

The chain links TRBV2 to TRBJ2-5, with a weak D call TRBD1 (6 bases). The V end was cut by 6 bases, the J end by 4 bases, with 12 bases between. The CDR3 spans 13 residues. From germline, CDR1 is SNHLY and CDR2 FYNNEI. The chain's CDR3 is CASRNPGAETQYF. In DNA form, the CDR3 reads TGTGCCAGCAGGAATCCAGGGGCAGAGACCCAGTACTTC.

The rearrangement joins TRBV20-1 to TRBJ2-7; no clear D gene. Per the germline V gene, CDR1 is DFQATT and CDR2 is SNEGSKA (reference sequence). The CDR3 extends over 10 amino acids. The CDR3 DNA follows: TGCTCCGGAGAAGCTGCCGAGCAGTACTTC. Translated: CSGEAAEQYF.

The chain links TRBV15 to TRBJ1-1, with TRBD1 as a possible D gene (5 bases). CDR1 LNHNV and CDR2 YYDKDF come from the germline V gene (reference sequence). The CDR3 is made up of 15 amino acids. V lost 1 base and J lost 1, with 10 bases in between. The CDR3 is CATSRGGRSNTEAFF. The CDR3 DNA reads TGTGCCACCAGCAGAGGGGGACGGTCGAACACTGAAGCTTTCTTT.

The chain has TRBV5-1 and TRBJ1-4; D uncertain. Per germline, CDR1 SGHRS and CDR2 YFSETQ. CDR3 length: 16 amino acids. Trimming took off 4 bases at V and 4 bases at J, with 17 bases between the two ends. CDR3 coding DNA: TGCGCCAGCAGCCCGGGTTCTAACGGAGTTAATGAAAAACTGTTTTTT. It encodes CASSPGSNGVNEKLFF.

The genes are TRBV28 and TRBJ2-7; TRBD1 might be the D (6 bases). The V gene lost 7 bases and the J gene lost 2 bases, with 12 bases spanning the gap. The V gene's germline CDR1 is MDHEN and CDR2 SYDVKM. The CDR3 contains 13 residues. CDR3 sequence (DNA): TGTGCCAGCAACCTAAGGACAGCCTACGAGCAGTACTTC. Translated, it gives CASNLRTAYEQYF.

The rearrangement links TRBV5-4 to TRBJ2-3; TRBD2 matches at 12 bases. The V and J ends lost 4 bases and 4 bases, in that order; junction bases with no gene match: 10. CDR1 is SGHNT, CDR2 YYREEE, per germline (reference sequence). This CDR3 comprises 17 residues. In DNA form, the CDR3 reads TGTGCCAGCAGCCCCGGGCCTAGCGGGGGGGTTTCAGATACGCAGTATTTT. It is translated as CASSPGPSGGVSDTQYF.

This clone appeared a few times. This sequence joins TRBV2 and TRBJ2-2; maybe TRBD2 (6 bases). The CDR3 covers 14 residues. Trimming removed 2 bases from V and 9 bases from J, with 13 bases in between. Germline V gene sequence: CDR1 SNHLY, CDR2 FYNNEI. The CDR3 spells CASSETRGNRELFF. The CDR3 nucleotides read TGTGCCAGCAGTGAAACCCGGGGGAACCGGGAGCTGTTTTTT.

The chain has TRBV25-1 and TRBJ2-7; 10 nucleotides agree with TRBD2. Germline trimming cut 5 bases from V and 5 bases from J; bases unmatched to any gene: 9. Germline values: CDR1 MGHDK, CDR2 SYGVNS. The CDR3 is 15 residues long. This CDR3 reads CASSPASGGPHEQYF. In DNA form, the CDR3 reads TGTGCCAGCAGTCCGGCTAGCGGGGGCCCCCACGAGCAGTACTTC.

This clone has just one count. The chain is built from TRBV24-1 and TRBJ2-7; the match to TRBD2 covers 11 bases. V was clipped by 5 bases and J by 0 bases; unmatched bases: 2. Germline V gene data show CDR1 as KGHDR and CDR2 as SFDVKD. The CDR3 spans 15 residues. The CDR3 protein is CATSGGTSGSYEQYF. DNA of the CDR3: TGTGCCACCAGTGGCGGGACTAGCGGCTCCTACGAGCAGTACTTC.

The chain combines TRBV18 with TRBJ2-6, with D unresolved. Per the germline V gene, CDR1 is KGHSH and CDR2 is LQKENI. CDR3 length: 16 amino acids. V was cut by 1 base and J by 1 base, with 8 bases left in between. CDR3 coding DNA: TGTGCCAGCTCACCACAAATCGAATCTGGGGCCAACGTCCTGACTTTC. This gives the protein CASSPQIESGANVLTF. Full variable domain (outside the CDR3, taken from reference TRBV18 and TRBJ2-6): NAGVMQNPRHLVRRRGQEARLRCSPMKGHSHVYWYRQLPEEGLKFMVYLQKENIIDESGMPKERFSAEFPKEGPSILRIQQVVRGDSAAYFCASSPQIESGANVLTFGAGSRLTVL.

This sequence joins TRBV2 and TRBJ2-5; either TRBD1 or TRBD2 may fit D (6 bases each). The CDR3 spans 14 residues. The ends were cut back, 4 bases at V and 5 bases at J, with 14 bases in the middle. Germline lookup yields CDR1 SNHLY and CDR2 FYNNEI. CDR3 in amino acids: CASSGFRGRETQYF. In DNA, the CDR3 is TGTGCCAGCAGTGGTTTTAGGGGGAGGGAGACCCAGTACTTC.

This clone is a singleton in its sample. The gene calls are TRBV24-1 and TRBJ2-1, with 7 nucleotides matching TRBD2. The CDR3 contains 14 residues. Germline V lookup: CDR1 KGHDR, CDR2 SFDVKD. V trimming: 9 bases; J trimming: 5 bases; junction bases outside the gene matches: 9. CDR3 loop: CATQREGHHNEQFF. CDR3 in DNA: TGTGCCACCCAAAGGGAGGGCCATCACAATGAGCAGTTCTTC.

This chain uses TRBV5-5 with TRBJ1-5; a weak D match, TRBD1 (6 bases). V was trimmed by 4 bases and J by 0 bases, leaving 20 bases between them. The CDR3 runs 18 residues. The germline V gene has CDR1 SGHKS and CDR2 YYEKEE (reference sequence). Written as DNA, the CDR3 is TGTGCCAGCAGCCCCACTCCACGGACAGCATATAGCAATCAGCCCCAGCATTTT. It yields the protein CASSPTPRTAYSNQPQHF.

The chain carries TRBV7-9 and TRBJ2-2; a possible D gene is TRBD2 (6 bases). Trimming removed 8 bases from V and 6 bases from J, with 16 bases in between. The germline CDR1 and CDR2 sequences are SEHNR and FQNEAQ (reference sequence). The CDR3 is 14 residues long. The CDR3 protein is CASGPGEWAGELFF. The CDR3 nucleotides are TGTGCCAGCGGTCCGGGAGAGTGGGCCGGGGAGCTGTTTTTT.

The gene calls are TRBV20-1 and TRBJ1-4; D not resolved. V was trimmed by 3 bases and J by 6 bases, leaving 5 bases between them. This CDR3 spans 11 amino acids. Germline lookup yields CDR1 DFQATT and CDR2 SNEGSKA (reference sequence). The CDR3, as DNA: TGCAGTGCTAGTTCCTATGAAAAACTGTTTTTT. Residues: CSASSYEKLFF.

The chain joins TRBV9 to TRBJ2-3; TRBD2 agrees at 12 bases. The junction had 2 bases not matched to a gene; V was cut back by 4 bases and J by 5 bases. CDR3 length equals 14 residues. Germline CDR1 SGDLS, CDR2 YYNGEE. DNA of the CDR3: TGTGCCAGCAGCTTACTAGCGGGGGGAGATACGCAGTATTTT. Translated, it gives CASSLLAGGDTQYF.